One sample yielded the 26 T cell receptor beta chains listed below, sequenced in a study of blood T cell repertoires in COVID-19. Libraries were prepared by immunoSEQ multiplex PCR; TCRdb keeps only in-frame clonotypes and omits some of them. The table has roughly 120,000 clones, approximately 85% seen once. Sequenced input: peripheral blood. Every receptor here comes from a woman older than 75 with COVID-19, enrolled during active disease.

The chain recombines TRBV10-3 with TRBJ1-2; 8 bases are shared with TRBD1. The CDR3 consists of 14 residues. In germline, CDR1 is ENHRY, CDR2 SYGVKD. V was pared by 4 bases and J by 3 bases, with 4 bases of the junction left unmatched. CDR3 bases: TGTGCCATCAGTGGGACAGGGATGGACTATGGCTACACCTTC. It codes for CAISGTGMDYGYTF.

The gene calls are TRBV9 and TRBJ2-3; D perhaps matches TRBD2 (5 bases). The germline CDR1 and CDR2 sequences are SGDLS and YYNGEE. V was clipped by 4 bases and J by 2 bases, with 17 bases between them. The length of the CDR3 is 16 residues. In DNA, the CDR3 is TGTGCCAGCAGCTCCCCCCTGGCAGCGGCCACAGATACGCAGTATTTT. Its protein is CASSSPLAAATDTQYF. Filled out from reference TRBV9 and TRBJ2-3, the complete variable domain reads DSGVTQTPKHLITATGQRVTLRCSPRSGDLSVYWYQQSLDQGLQFLIQYYNGEERAKGNILERFSAQQFPDLHSELNLSSLELGDSALYFCASSSPLAAATDTQYFGPGTRLTVL.

CDR3: CASSQVTSGPSYEQYF. CDR3 in DNA: TGTGCCAGCAGCCAGGTTACTAGCGGGCCTTCCTACGAGCAGTACTTC. The chain recombines TRBV4-2 with TRBJ2-7; 9 bases map to TRBD2. The CDR3 length is 16 residues. Trimming at V came to 3 bases and at J to 1 base, leaving 7 bases not matched to a gene. Looked up from germline, CDR1 is LGHNA and CDR2 is YNFKEQ.

This rearrangement joins TRBV7-9 to TRBJ2-1, with 7 bases that match TRBD2. V shed 2 bases and J 5 bases; nucleotides not matched to a gene: 12. Germline V gene data show CDR1 as SEHNR and CDR2 as FQNEAQ (reference sequence). This CDR3 is 17 amino acids long. CDR3 sequence (DNA): TGTGCCAGCAGCTTAAATCGGATGGGACTACCAAACAATGAGCAGTTCTTC. As protein: CASSLNRMGLPNNEQFF.

The rearrangement uses TRBV11-3 and TRBJ2-2, with D possibly TRBD1 on 5 matching bases. Looked up from germline, CDR1 is SGHNT and CDR2 is YENEEA. The CDR3 length is 13 residues. The V and J ends lost 2 bases and 4 bases respectively, with 5 bases between them. The CDR3 is CASSLQGTGELFF. The CDR3 coding sequence is TGTGCCAGCAGCTTACAGGGCACCGGGGAGCTGTTTTTT.

The chain links TRBV6-5 to TRBJ1-6, with a tentative D call TRBD1 (6 bases). This CDR3 comprises 14 residues. CDR1 and CDR2 (germline): MNHEY, SVGAGI. V was trimmed by 6 bases and J by 4 bases, leaving 10 bases between them. The CDR3 nucleotides are TGTGCCAGCAGATTGGACAGATATAATTCACCCCTCCACTTT. It yields the protein CASRLDRYNSPLHF.

The chain combines TRBV7-2 with TRBJ2-3, with D possibly TRBD2 on 5 matching bases. Trimming stripped 2 bases from V and 4 bases from J, with 10 bases between. The CDR3 contains 14 residues. Germline values: CDR1 SGHTA, CDR2 FQGNSA. In DNA form, the CDR3 reads TGTGCCAGCAGCTTATCGTCTAGCCCAGATACGCAGTATTTT. It specifies CASSLSSSPDTQYF.

The chain employs TRBV5-5 and TRBJ2-2; 8 nucleotides match TRBD1. CDR1 and CDR2 (germline): SGHKS, YYEKEE (reference sequence). The CDR3 is made up of 16 amino acids. The junction had 4 bases not matched to a gene; V was cut back by 0 bases and J by 3 bases. CDR3 in amino acids: CASSLATGVYTGELFF. The CDR3 DNA reads TGTGCCAGCAGCTTGGCGACAGGGGTCTACACCGGGGAGCTGTTTTTT.

This chain connects TRBV7-9 to TRBJ1-2, with unresolved D. The CDR3 loop spans 15 amino acids. CDR1 and CDR2 from the germline V gene are SEHNR and FQNEAQ (reference sequence). The V gene lost 4 bases and the J gene lost 3 bases, with 15 bases spanning the gap. In DNA form, the CDR3 reads TGTGCCAGCAGCTCTGTGGGTCGCGGGGACTATGGCTACACCTTC. Protein: CASSSVGRGDYGYTF.

This chain connects TRBV7-2 to TRBJ2-2; unclear D gene. Deletions cut 2 bases from V and 3 bases from J, with 10 bases between. The germline V gene has CDR1 SGHTA and CDR2 FQGNSA. This CDR3 has 15 amino acids. CDR3 sequence (DNA): TGTGCCAGCAGCTTATTTCGGTTGGACACCGGGGAGCTGTTTTTT. Residues: CASSLFRLDTGELFF.

V is TRBV4-1 and J is TRBJ1-1; tentative D call: TRBD1 (5 bases). The CDR3 is 16 amino acids. The ends were cut back, 2 bases at V and 11 bases at J, with 24 bases in the middle. Germline assignment: CDR1 MGHRA and CDR2 YSYEKL. This CDR3 reads CASSQSPAGLPMGAFF. In nucleotides, the CDR3 is TGCGCCAGCAGCCAATCACCCGCGGGACTCCCTATGGGGGCTTTCTTT.

CDR3: CASRHQGSYEQYF. As DNA, the CDR3 is TGTGCCAGCAGGCACCAGGGCTCCTACGAGCAGTACTTC. The chain has TRBV28 and TRBJ2-7; possibly TRBD1 for D (5 bases). CDR1 is MDHEN and CDR2 is SYDVKM in the germline V gene. The CDR3 is made up of 13 amino acids. Trimming removed 6 bases from V and 0 bases from J, with 9 bases in between. The full variable domain, its missing parts supplied by reference TRBV28 and TRBJ2-7, is DVKVTQSSRYLVKRTGEKVFLECVQDMDHENMFWYRQDPGLGLRLIYFSYDVKMKEKGDIPEGYSVSREKKERFSLILESASTNQTSMYLCASRHQGSYEQYFGPGTRLTVT.

This clone was counted between two and nine times. The chain links TRBV10-1 to TRBJ1-3; D not certain. Germline lookup yields CDR1 WNHNN and CDR2 SYGVQD (reference sequence). Deletions cut 0 bases from V and 0 bases from J, with 9 bases between. The CDR3 is 16 residues long. The CDR3 nucleotides read TGCGCCAGCAGTGAGTCGAAACAGTCCTCTGGAAACACCATATATTTT. Translating gives CASSESKQSSGNTIYF.

The rearrangement uses TRBV6-8 and TRBJ2-5, with TRBD2 matching 7 bases. The CDR3 length is 16 residues. Germline V gene sequence: CDR1 MNHGY, CDR2 SAAAGT. After removal of 5 bases from V and 5 bases from J, the junction contained 14 bases not matched to a gene. The CDR3 sequence: CASSLAGTPGGETQYF. Written as DNA, the CDR3 is TGTGCCAGCAGTCTGGCCGGGACTCCGGGAGGTGAGACCCAGTACTTC.

The rearrangement links TRBV6-1 to TRBJ1-3, with TRBD1 matching 9 bases. V lost 4 bases to trimming and J lost 0 bases; unmatched junction nucleotides: 13. Germline V CDR1 and CDR2: MNHNS, SASEGT. This CDR3 comprises 19 residues. The CDR3: CASSARTGTGTHSGNTIYF. In DNA form, the CDR3 reads TGTGCCAGCAGTGCCAGAACCGGGACAGGGACCCACTCTGGAAACACCATATATTTT.

This chain uses TRBV3-1 (or the pseudogene TRBV3-2) with TRBJ1-5, with TRBD1 matching 9 bases. Germline V gene lookup returns CDR1 LGHDT and CDR2 YNNKEL (reference sequence). This CDR3 comprises 15 residues. The ends lost 3 bases at V and 6 bases at J; junction bases unmatched: 6. CDR3 loop: CASSQRQGVGQPQHF. The CDR3 bases are TGTGCCAGCAGCCAGCGACAGGGGGTTGGTCAGCCCCAGCATTTT.

This chain connects TRBV7-2 to TRBJ2-1; 7 nucleotides line up with TRBD2. The CDR3 loop spans 15 amino acids. The germline CDR1 and CDR2 sequences are SGHTA and FQGNSA. V lost 5 bases to trimming and J lost 4 bases; unmatched junction nucleotides: 8. Here the CDR3 DNA reads TGTGCCAGCAGCCAGGGTCTAGCGGCTTACAATGAGCAGTTCTTC. Translating gives CASSQGLAAYNEQFF.

V gene TRBV6-5 combines with J gene TRBJ1-2, with 7 bases matching TRBD1. V gave up 6 bases and J gave up 8 bases; unmatched junction bases: 6. This CDR3 is 12 amino acids long. The germline V gene encodes CDR1 MNHEY and CDR2 SVGAGI. The CDR3 DNA is TGTGCCAGCAGCCGGACAGGACGAGGCTACACCTTC. It encodes CASSRTGRGYTF.

This rearrangement joins TRBV13 to TRBJ2-7, with D perhaps matching TRBD2 (5 bases). Deletions cut 1 base from V and 0 bases from J, with 10 bases between. There are 15 residues in the CDR3. Germline lookup yields CDR1 PRHDT and CDR2 FYEKMQ (reference sequence). The CDR3 sequence: CASSLESGSSYEQYF. CDR3 sequence (DNA): TGTGCCAGCAGCTTAGAAAGCGGTAGCTCCTACGAGCAGTACTTC.

This clone was seen only once. As DNA, the CDR3 is TGTGCCAGCAGTACCAGGACTAGGGAGTACACGCAGTATTTT. This codes for CASSTRTREYTQYF. V and J are TRBV6-2 or TRBV6-3 and TRBJ2-3; 7 bases are shared with TRBD2. The CDR3 contains 14 residues. V shed 5 bases and J 9 bases; nucleotides not matched to a gene: 11. The germline gives CDR1 MNHEY, CDR2 SVGEGT.

V gene TRBV6-5 combines with J gene TRBJ1-6; 11 bases match TRBD1. With V trimmed by 10 bases and J by 10 bases, 9 bases remained unmatched. The CDR3 extends over 14 amino acids. CDR1 is MNHEY and CDR2 is SVGAGI in the germline V gene. The CDR3 DNA reads as TGTGCCACTAGCTGGGACAGGGGGAAATCACCCCTCCACTTT. Its translation: CATSWDRGKSPLHF.

This clone occurred once. The chain is built from TRBV5-6 and TRBJ2-3; 11 nucleotides agree with TRBD1. Germline CDR1 and CDR2: SGHDT and YYEEEE. The CDR3 length is 15 residues. V was clipped by 4 bases and J by 5 bases; unmatched bases: 6. The CDR3: CASSPDRGLVDTQYF. The CDR3 coding sequence is TGTGCCAGCAGCCCGGACAGGGGGCTTGTAGATACGCAGTATTTT.

This chain links TRBV9 with TRBJ1-2, with a tentative D call TRBD1 (6 bases). V gave up 4 bases and J gave up 6 bases, with 19 bases separating them. CDR3 size: 15 residues. Germline V CDR1 and CDR2: SGDLS, YYNGEE. CDR3 sequence reads: CASSPWGGPGDGYTF. As DNA, the CDR3 is TGTGCCAGCAGCCCCTGGGGGGGCCCCGGAGATGGCTACACCTTC.

The chain joins TRBV5-5 to TRBJ2-7; TRBD2 matches 12 bases. The CDR3 is 14 amino acids. Germline V gene sequence: CDR1 SGHKS, CDR2 YYEKEE (reference sequence). J was trimmed by 7 bases and V by 3 bases; bases with no gene match: 5. CDR3 sequence (DNA): TGTGCCAGCAGCTCCTGGACTAGCGGGATTGAGCAGTACTTC. Amino acids: CASSSWTSGIEQYF.

The chain combines TRBV28 with TRBJ2-3, with TRBD2 as a possible D gene (6 bases). V was cut by 2 bases and J by 2 bases, with 11 bases left in between. Per germline, CDR1 MDHEN and CDR2 SYDVKM. This CDR3 is 15 amino acids long. The CDR3 DNA follows: TGTGCCAGCAGTTTAATTGCGGGACTCACAGATACGCAGTATTTT. This gives the protein CASSLIAGLTDTQYF.

The chain combines TRBV3-1 (or the pseudogene TRBV3-2) with TRBJ1-3; D is unclear. The V and J ends lost 2 bases and 4 bases respectively, with 6 bases between them. The germline V gene encodes CDR1 LGHDT and CDR2 YNNKEL (reference sequence). This CDR3 is built from 13 residues. The CDR3: CASSQQQGNTIYF. CDR3 DNA sequence: TGTGCCAGCAGCCAACAACAGGGAAACACCATATATTTT.